This T cell receptor beta chain was captured by sequencing in a study of blood T cells in healthy people across ages. This clonotype was counted only a few times. The CDR3 runs to 16 residues. Trimming removed 1 base from V and 3 bases from J; junction bases left unmatched: 6. The V gene's germline CDR1 is LGHNA and CDR2 YNFKEQ. The authors ran a second PCR of 7 to 11 cycles using a sample-barcoded 5' primer and a J-beta primer mix. TCRdb re-derived calls from the 5' RACE reads in MiXCR, one entry per CDR3 protein. The repertoire consists of 1,500,000 or so distinct CDR3 sequences, with around 40% occurring once and the leading ten covering around 4%.

This TCR came from a young woman in good health. This chain uses TRBV4-2 with TRBJ2-7; 10 nucleotides agree with TRBD2. The sequencing sample was made of blood. CDR3 residues: CASSQGVGTSDYEQYF. The CDR3 DNA reads as TGTGCCAGCAGCCAAGGTGTTGGGACTAGCGACTACGAGCAGTACTTC.